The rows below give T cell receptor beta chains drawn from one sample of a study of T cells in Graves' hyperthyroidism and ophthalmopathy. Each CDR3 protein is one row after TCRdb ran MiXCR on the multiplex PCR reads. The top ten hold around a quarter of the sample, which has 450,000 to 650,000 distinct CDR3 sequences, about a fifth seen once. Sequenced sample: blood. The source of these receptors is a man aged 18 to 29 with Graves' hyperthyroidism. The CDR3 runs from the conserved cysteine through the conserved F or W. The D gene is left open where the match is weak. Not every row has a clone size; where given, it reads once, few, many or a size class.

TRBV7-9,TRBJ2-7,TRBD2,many,TGTGCCAGCAGCCATAGCGGGGACATCTACGAGCAGTACTTC,CASSHSGDIYEQYF
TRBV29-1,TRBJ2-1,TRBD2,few,TGCAGCGTTGAAGTCGACGGGGGAGCGGGGGTCAATGAGCAGTTCTTC,CSVEVDGGAGVNEQFF
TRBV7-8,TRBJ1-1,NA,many,TGTGCCAGCAGCTTCTATCAGCCCATGAACACTGAAGCTTTCTTT,CASSFYQPMNTEAFF
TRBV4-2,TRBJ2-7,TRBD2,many,TGTGCCAGCAGCCAACTAGCGGGGGGGCTCGAGCAGTACTTC,CASSQLAGGLEQYF
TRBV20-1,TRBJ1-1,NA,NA,TGCAGTGCTAGAGATCGGCTCCCATTGAGGGGCCTGAACACTGAAGCTTTCTTT,CSARDRLPLRGLNTEAFF
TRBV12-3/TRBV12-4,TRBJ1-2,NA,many,TGTGCCAGCAGTTCAGACAGAAACTATGGCTACACCTTC,CASSSDRNYGYTF
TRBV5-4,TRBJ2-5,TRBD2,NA,TGTGCCAGCAGCGCCGAACTAGCGGGGGGGCGAGGAGAGACCCAGTACTTC,CASSAELAGGRGETQYF
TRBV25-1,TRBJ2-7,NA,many,TGTGCCAGCACCCCGAGAGGGGGAGGCTCCTACGAGCAGTACTTC,CASTPRGGGSYEQYF
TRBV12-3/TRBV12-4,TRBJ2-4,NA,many,TGTGCCAGCAGGACCGGGCCAGCCAAAAACATTCAGTACTTC,CASRTGPAKNIQYF
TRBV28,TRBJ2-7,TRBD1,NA,TGTGCCAGCAGTCCCCCGGCCGGGACAGGGGACCCCTACGAGCAGTACTTC,CASSPPAGTGDPYEQYF
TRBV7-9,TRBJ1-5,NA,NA,TGTGCCAGCAGCTTCCACCCCCAGCCCCAGCATTTT,CASSFHPQPQHF
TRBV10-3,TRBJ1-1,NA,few,TGTGCCATCAGCCCAAGTGAAGTAGGGAAAGCTTTCTTT,CAISPSEVGKAFF
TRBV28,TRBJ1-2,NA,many,TGTGCCAGCAGTTTTCCCACCACCCGGGGGGGAGTTGGCTATGGCTACACCTTC,CASSFPTTRGGVGYGYTF
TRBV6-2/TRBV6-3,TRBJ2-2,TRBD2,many,TGTGCCAGCAGTTTGACTAGCGGGGCTATCCGGGAGCTGTTTTTT,CASSLTSGAIRELFF
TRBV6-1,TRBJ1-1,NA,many,TGTGCCAGCAGTGAAGCGTGGGCAAGGGGCCCTAACACTGAAGCTTTCTTT,CASSEAWARGPNTEAFF